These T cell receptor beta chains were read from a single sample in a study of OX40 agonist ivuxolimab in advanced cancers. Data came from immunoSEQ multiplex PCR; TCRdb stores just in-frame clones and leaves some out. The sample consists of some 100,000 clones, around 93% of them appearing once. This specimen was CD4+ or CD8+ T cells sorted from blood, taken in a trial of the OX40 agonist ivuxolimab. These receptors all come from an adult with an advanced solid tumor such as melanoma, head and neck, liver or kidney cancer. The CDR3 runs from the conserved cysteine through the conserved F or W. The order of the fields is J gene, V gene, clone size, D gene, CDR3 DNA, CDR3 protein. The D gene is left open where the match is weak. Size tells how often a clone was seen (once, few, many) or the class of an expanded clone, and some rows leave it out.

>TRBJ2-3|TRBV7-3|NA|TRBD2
TGTGCCAGCAGCTGGGAGGGCCGGAGGGATACGCAGTATTTT
CASSWEGRRDTQYF
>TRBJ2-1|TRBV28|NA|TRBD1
TGTGCCAGCAGTTCCTTGGGACAGGGCTACAATGAGCAGTTCTTC
CASSSLGQGYNEQFF
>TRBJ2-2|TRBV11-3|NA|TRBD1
TGTGCCACCGCGGACAGGCTCGGGGAGCTGTTTTTT
CATADRLGELFF
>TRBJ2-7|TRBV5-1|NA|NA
TGCGCCAGCAGCTTATTACAGGAATCCTCTCTGGGCGAGCAGTACTTC
CASSLLQESSLGEQYF
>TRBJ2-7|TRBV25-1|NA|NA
TGTGCCAGCAGTGATCCGGGACGGATCTACGAGCAGTACTTC
CASSDPGRIYEQYF
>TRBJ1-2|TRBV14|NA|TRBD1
TGTGCCAGCAGCCAACTGGGACAGGGGCGTCTGATGAGCGGCTACACCTTC
CASSQLGQGRLMSGYTF
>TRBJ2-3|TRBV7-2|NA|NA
TGTGCCAGCAGCCGTGTCGCAGATACGCAGTATTTT
CASSRVADTQYF
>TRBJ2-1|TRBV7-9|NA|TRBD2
TGTGCCAGCAGCTTAGCTACGCTAGCGGGAGAGAAATACAATGAGCAGTTCTTC
CASSLATLAGEKYNEQFF
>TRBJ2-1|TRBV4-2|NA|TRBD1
TGTGCCAGCAGCCAAGGGCGGACAGGGGAGAGTTGGGAGCAGTTCTTC
CASSQGRTGESWEQFF
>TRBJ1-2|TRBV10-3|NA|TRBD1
TGTGCCATCAGTGAGCCCCTCGGGACAGGAGATCTCAACTATGGCTACACCTTC
CAISEPLGTGDLNYGYTF
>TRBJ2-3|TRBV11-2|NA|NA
TGTGCCAGCAGCTTAGCGGCCGGGACTAGCACAGATACGCAGTATTTT
CASSLAAGTSTDTQYF
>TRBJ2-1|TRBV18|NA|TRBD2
TGTGCCAGCTCACCACCTAGCGGGGGGTACAATGAGCAGTTCTTC
CASSPPSGGYNEQFF
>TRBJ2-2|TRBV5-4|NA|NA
TGTGCCAGCAGCTTGCAAACCCGCAGGGGATCCGGGGAGCTGTTTTTT
CASSLQTRRGSGELFF
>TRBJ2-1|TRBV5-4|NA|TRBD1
TGTGCCAGCAGCTTGAGGGGGCGCGGTGAGCAGTTCTTC
CASSLRGRGEQFF
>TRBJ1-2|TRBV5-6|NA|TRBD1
TGTGCCAGCAGTTTGGACAGGACACCCAACTATGGCTACACCTTC
CASSLDRTPNYGYTF
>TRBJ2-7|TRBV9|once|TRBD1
TGTGCCAGCAGCAAGGGACAGGGCACCTACGAGCAGTACTTC
CASSKGQGTYEQYF
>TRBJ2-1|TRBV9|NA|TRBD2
TGTGCCAGCAGCGTAGCTTCGAGGGAGGGTGAGCAGTTCTTC
CASSVASREGEQFF
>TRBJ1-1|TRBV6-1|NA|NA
TGTGCCAGCAGTGAATTTCTCAGGAACACTGAAGCTTTCTTT
CASSEFLRNTEAFF
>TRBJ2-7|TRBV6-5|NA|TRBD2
TGTGCCAGCAGCCTCGGCGGGGGGCTAAGCTACGAGCAGTACTTC
CASSLGGGLSYEQYF
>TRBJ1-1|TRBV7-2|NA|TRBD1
TGTGCCAGCAGCTCACGGACAGGGGGGAACACTGAAGCTTTCTTT
CASSSRTGGNTEAFF
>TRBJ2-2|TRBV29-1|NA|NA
TGCAGCGCCGGGACACGAGATACGACCGGGGAGCTGTTTTTT
CSAGTRDTTGELFF
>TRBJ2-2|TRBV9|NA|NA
TGTGCCAGCAGCTCTACGGACAGACCCCACGCCGGGGAGCTGTTTTTT
CASSSTDRPHAGELFF
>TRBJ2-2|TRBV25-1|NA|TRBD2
TGTGCCAGCAGTGAATGGGAGGGTACCGGGGAGCTGTTTTTT
CASSEWEGTGELFF
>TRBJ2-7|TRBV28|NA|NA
TGTGCCAGCAGAAGTCAGGGATTCTACGAGCAGTACTTC
CASRSQGFYEQYF
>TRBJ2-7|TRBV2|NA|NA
TGTGCCAGCAGTGAGACGGGCGAGCAGTACTTC
CASSETGEQYF
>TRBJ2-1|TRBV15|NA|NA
TGTGCCACCAGCAGAGTAACGGGAGCGGGCGCTGAGCAGTTCTTC
CATSRVTGAGAEQFF
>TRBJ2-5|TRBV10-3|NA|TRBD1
TGTGCCATCAGTGGGGGGACAGAAGAGACCCAGTACTTC
CAISGGTEETQYF
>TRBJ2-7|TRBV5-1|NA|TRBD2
TGCGCCAGCAGGACCCGGGATAGCGGGAGGTTCTCCTACGAGCAGTACTTC
CASRTRDSGRFSYEQYF
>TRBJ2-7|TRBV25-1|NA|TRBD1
TGTGCCAGCAGTAAGGGACAGGGGATCAACGAGCAGTACTTC
CASSKGQGINEQYF
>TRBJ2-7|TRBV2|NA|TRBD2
TGTGCCAGCAGCCGGGGAGGGCGGCCCTCCTACGAGCAGTACTTC
CASSRGGRPSYEQYF
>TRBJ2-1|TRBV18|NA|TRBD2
TGTGCCAGCTCACCACTAGCGGGAGCATTCAATGAGCAGTTCTTC
CASSPLAGAFNEQFF
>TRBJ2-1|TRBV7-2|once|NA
TGTGCCAGCAGCCCGGACTGGTACAATGAGCAGTTCTTC
CASSPDWYNEQFF
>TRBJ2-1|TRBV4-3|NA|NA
TGCGCCAGCAGCCAAGATTGGCGCGGCGGATCCCCCAATGAGCAGTTCTTC
CASSQDWRGGSPNEQFF
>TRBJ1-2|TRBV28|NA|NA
TGTGCCAACCGGGACACCTCCAACTATGGCTACACCTTC
CANRDTSNYGYTF
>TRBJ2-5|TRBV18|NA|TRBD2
TGTGCCAGCTCACCCTTGGCTTGGACTAGCGGCAGAGCCTTACAAGAGACCCAGTACTTC
CASSPLAWTSGRALQETQYF
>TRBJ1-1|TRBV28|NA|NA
TGTGCCAGCAGGGGGGGGCAGGGGAACACTGAAGCTTTCTTT
CASRGGQGNTEAFF
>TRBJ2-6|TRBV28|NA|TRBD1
TGTGCCAGCAGTTCACCAGGGGGCGCCTCTGGGGCCAACGTCCTGACTTTC
CASSSPGGASGANVLTF
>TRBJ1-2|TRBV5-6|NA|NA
TGTGCCAGCACCGTACAGGCCGACTATGGCTACACCTTC
CASTVQADYGYTF
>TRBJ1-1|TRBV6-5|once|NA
TGTGCCAGCTCACCGAAGGGAAGGGACACTGAAGCTTTCTTT
CASSPKGRDTEAFF
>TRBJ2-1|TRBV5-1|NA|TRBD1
TGCGCCAGCAGCTTGGGGACAGGGAACAATGAGCAGTTCTTC
CASSLGTGNNEQFF
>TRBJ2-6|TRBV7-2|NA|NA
TGTGCCAGCAGCCCGACAGACTCTGGGGCCAACGTCCTGACTTTC
CASSPTDSGANVLTF
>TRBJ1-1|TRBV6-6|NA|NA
TGTGCCAGCAGTTACTCAGCCGGTACCACTGAAGCTTTCTTT
CASSYSAGTTEAFF
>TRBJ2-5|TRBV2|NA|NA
TGTGCCAGCAGAGCGGGCCGGAGGGTACAAGAGACCCAGTACTTC
CASRAGRRVQETQYF
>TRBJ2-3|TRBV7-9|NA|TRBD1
TGTGCCAGCAGCGAGAGAGGGGGCGTCACAGATACGCAGTATTTT
CASSERGGVTDTQYF
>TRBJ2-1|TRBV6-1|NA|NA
TGTGCCAGCAATCCGGGACACGGGTTTAATGAGCAGTTCTTC
CASNPGHGFNEQFF
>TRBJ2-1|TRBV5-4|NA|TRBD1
TGTGCCAGCAGCCGACGGGACAGCGACAATGAGCAGTTCTTC
CASSRRDSDNEQFF